The 20 T cell receptor beta chains given below trace back to one sample, sequenced in a study of OX40 agonist ivuxolimab in advanced cancers. Clones were read by immunoSEQ multiplex PCR, and TCRdb kept only the in-frame ones, dropping some. The data hold fewer than 80,000 clones, with approximately 91% observed a single time. The sample consisted of CD4+ or CD8+ T cells sorted from blood, taken in a trial of the OX40 agonist ivuxolimab. The receptors were sampled from an adult with an advanced solid tumor such as melanoma, head and neck, liver or kidney cancer.

The CDR3 loop is CASSMGLAGAYEQYF. The CDR3 nucleotides read TGTGCCAGTAGTATGGGACTAGCGGGGGCCTACGAGCAGTACTTC. The chain links TRBV19 to TRBJ2-7, with 14 bases that match TRBD2. This CDR3 is built from 15 residues. J was trimmed by 2 bases and V by 3 bases; bases with no gene match: 0. Germline CDR1 LNHDA, CDR2 SQIVND (reference sequence).

The rearrangement joins TRBV28 to TRBJ2-1, with TRBD1 matching 7 bases. This CDR3 comprises 18 residues. Germline V gives CDR1 MDHEN, CDR2 SYDVKM. J was trimmed by 5 bases and V by 5 bases; bases with no gene match: 18. The chain's CDR3 is CASSPYQSTGDGHNEQFF. In DNA form, the CDR3 reads TGTGCCAGCAGTCCCTACCAATCTACAGGGGACGGGCACAATGAGCAGTTCTTC.

The V gene is TRBV10-1, the J gene TRBJ1-2, with TRBD1 matching 7 bases. There are 13 residues in the CDR3. Germline CDR1 and CDR2: WNHNN and SYGVQD (reference sequence). J was trimmed by 5 bases and V by 4 bases; bases with no gene match: 4. CDR3 sequence: CASSAGGAYGYTF. The CDR3 DNA sequence: TGCGCCAGCAGTGCAGGGGGAGCTTATGGCTACACCTTC.

CDR3 coding DNA: TGTGCCAGCAGCGTCGGACGATACAATGAGCAGTTCTTC. It codes for CASSVGRYNEQFF. The chain employs TRBV14 and TRBJ2-1; D call uncertain. This CDR3 region has 13 residues. Germline lookup yields CDR1 SGHDN and CDR2 FVKESK. Trimming cost V 5 bases and J 4 bases, with 9 bases left between them.

The V call is TRBV2, the J call TRBJ2-7, with D tentatively TRBD1 (6 bases). Per the germline V gene, CDR1 is SNHLY and CDR2 is FYNNEI. Trimming stripped 4 bases from V and 2 bases from J, with 12 bases between. This CDR3 has 14 amino acids. The CDR3 sequence: CASSVLGHPYEQYF. In DNA, the CDR3 is TGTGCCAGCAGTGTTTTGGGACATCCCTACGAGCAGTACTTC.

The chain employs TRBV15 and TRBJ2-3, with TRBD2 matching over 11 bases. The CDR3 is 16 residues long. Germline V gene lookup returns CDR1 LNHNV and CDR2 YYDKDF (reference sequence). V lost 0 bases and J lost 4; bases outside the gene matches: 3. The CDR3 spells CATSRDIAGGPDTQYF. CDR3 in DNA: TGTGCCACCAGCAGAGATATAGCGGGAGGGCCAGATACGCAGTATTTT.

The chain employs TRBV5-5 and TRBJ2-3, with D tentatively TRBD1 (6 bases). This CDR3 contains 15 residues. Germline CDR1 and CDR2: SGHKS and YYEKEE (reference sequence). V shed 4 bases and J shed 5 bases, with 17 bases lying between them. CDR3 DNA sequence: TGTGCCAGCAGCCCTGGGTTGGGGGCTGAAGATACGCAGTATTTT. Its protein product is CASSPGLGAEDTQYF.

This clone was recorded once. The chain employs TRBV2 and TRBJ2-1, with D perhaps TRBD1 (6 bases). The CDR3 sequence is 15 residues long. Germline loops: CDR1 SNHLY, CDR2 FYNNEI. Trimming shortened V by 1 base and J by 6 bases, and 13 bases separated the two germline ends. CDR3 coding DNA: TGTGCCAGCAGTGAAGTGGGGACAAGAGCCAATGAGCAGTTCTTC. Its protein product is CASSEVGTRANEQFF.

As concerns this clone: The junction does not match germline at one end; this may be a read error. The chain links TRBV7-9 to TRBJ2-7; D might be TRBD1 (6 bases). The CDR3 length is 15 residues. From germline, CDR1 is SEHNR and CDR2 FQNEAQ (reference sequence). CDR3 loop: CASSFGQSPSFEQYF. CDR3 DNA: TGTGCCAGCAGCTTCGGACAGTCCCCCTCCTTCGAGCAGTACTTC. Filled out from reference TRBV7-9 and TRBJ2-7, the complete variable domain reads DTGVSQNPRHKITKRGQNVTFRCDPISEHNRLYWYRQTLGQGPEFLTYFQNEAQLEKSRLLSDRFSAERPKGSFSTLEIQRTEQGDSAMYLCASSFGQSPSFEQYFGPGTRLTVT.

This clone was detected once. This rearrangement joins TRBV18 to TRBJ2-6; TRBD1 is a possible D gene (6 bases). This CDR3 spans 18 amino acids. Germline V gene data show CDR1 as KGHSH and CDR2 as LQKENI. The V and J ends lost 8 bases and 1 base respectively, with 21 bases between them. CDR3 sequence: CASVTSTGSASGANVLTF. The CDR3, as DNA: TGTGCCAGCGTCACCAGTACAGGGTCCGCGTCTGGGGCCAACGTCCTGACTTTC.

The chain couples TRBV4-3 to TRBJ2-1, with D perhaps TRBD1 (6 bases). V dropped 0 bases and J dropped 4 bases, with 10 bases sitting between them. CDR3 size: 15 residues. CDR1 is LGHNA, CDR2 YSLEER, per germline. The CDR3 DNA follows: TGCGCCAGCAGCCAAGATCTCAGGGGATACAATGAGCAGTTCTTC. As protein: CASSQDLRGYNEQFF.

The V call is TRBV4-1, the J call TRBJ1-1, with D uncertain. This CDR3 is 12 amino acids long. V was pared by 1 base and J by 6 bases, with 6 bases between. Germline values: CDR1 MGHRA, CDR2 YSYEKL. The chain's CDR3 is CASSQGAPEAFF. For the CDR3, the DNA is TGCGCCAGCAGCCAAGGAGCCCCTGAAGCTTTCTTT.

Relative to its sample, this clone is medium-sized. The chain employs TRBV19 and TRBJ2-2; possibly TRBD1 for D (5 bases). Trimming cost V 1 base and J 4 bases, with 10 bases left between them. The CDR3 is 15 amino acids. The germline gives CDR1 LNHDA, CDR2 SQIVND (reference sequence). The CDR3 coding sequence is TGTGCCAGTAGTATAGTAGGGGAAGTCACCGGGGAGCTGTTTTTT. Its translation: CASSIVGEVTGELFF.

The genes are TRBV11-3 and TRBJ1-1; unclear D gene. Trimming shortened V by 0 bases and J by 6 bases, and 11 bases separated the two germline ends. The CDR3 consists of 14 residues. Germline V gene sequence: CDR1 SGHNT, CDR2 YENEEA. In DNA, the CDR3 is TGTGCCAGCAGCTTAGACCAAGGGATGGCTGAAGCTTTCTTT. It specifies CASSLDQGMAEAFF.

The chain combines TRBV6-6 with TRBJ2-7; D gene ambiguous. Trimming took off 6 bases at V and 2 bases at J, with 17 bases between the two ends. The CDR3 spans 15 residues. Germline loops: CDR1 MNHNY, CDR2 SVGAGI (reference sequence). Here the CDR3 reads CASSQGKLITYEQYF. The CDR3 nucleotides are TGTGCCAGCAGCCAAGGGAAACTTATAACCTACGAGCAGTACTTC.

The rearrangement joins TRBV4-1 to TRBJ2-7; D ambiguous. V was shortened by 1 base and J by 4 bases, with 14 bases between the two germline ends. Germline V gives CDR1 MGHRA, CDR2 YSYEKL. The CDR3 sequence is 15 residues long. The CDR3 DNA is TGCGCCAGCAGCCAAGCATCCACGGCCGCATACGAGCAGTACTTC. Residues: CASSQASTAAYEQYF.

This chain joins TRBV9 and TRBJ1-5; maybe TRBD1 (6 bases). Germline CDR1 reads SGDLS; CDR2 reads YYNGEE. The CDR3 contains 15 residues. Trimming removed 5 bases at V and 5 bases at J, with 17 bases between. The CDR3 DNA is TGTGCCAGCAGTGCAGAAGACAGGACTCATCAGCCCCAGCATTTT. Amino acids: CASSAEDRTHQPQHF.

The genes are TRBV5-1 and TRBJ2-1, with D uncertain. From germline, CDR1 is SGHRS and CDR2 YFSETQ. The length of the CDR3 is 14 residues. V lost 0 bases, J lost 4 bases, and 8 bases lay in between. In DNA, the CDR3 is TGCGCCAGCAGCTTGGAGGCGGAGTACAATGAGCAGTTCTTC. Its protein is CASSLEAEYNEQFF. The variable domain in full, completed from reference TRBV5-1 and TRBJ2-1, reads KAGVTQTPRYLIKTRGQQVTLSCSPISGHRSVSWYQQTPGQGLQFLFEYFSETQRNKGNFPGRFSGRQFSNSRSEMNVSTLELGDSALYLCASSLEAEYNEQFFGPGTRLTVL.

This clone was counted a single time. The chain uses TRBV28 and TRBJ2-7; 14 bases fit TRBD2. V was pared by 6 bases and J by 9 bases, with 4 bases of the junction left unmatched. CDR3 length equals 13 residues. The germline gives CDR1 MDHEN, CDR2 SYDVKM. The CDR3 DNA reads as TGTGCCAGCAGACCCGGGACTAGCGGGAGGCAGTACTTC. This encodes CASRPGTSGRQYF.

This clone appeared a few times. The rearrangement joins TRBV29-1 to TRBJ1-1; no clear D gene. This CDR3 spans 11 amino acids. Germline values: CDR1 SQVTM, CDR2 ANQGSEA. V was shortened by 7 bases and J by 0 bases, with 6 bases between the two germline ends. CDR3 amino acids: CSATVNTEAFF. In DNA, the CDR3 is TGCAGCGCGACCGTGAACACTGAAGCTTTCTTT.